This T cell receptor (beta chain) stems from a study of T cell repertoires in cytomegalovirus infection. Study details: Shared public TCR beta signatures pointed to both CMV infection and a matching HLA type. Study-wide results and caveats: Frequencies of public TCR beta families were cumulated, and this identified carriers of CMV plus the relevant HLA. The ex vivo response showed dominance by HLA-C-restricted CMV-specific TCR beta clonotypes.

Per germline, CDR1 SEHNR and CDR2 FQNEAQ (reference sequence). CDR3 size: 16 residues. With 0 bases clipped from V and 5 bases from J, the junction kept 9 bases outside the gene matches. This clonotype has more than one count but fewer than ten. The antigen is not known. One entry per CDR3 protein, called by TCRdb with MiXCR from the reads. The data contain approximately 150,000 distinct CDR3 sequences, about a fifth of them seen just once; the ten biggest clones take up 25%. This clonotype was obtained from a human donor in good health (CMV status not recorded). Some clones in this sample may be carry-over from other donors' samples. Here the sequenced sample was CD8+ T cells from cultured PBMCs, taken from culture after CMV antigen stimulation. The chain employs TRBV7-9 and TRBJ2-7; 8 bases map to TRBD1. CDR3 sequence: CASSLASKQGVHEQYF. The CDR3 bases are TGTGCCAGCAGCTTAGCGTCAAAACAGGGGGTCCACGAGCAGTACTTC.